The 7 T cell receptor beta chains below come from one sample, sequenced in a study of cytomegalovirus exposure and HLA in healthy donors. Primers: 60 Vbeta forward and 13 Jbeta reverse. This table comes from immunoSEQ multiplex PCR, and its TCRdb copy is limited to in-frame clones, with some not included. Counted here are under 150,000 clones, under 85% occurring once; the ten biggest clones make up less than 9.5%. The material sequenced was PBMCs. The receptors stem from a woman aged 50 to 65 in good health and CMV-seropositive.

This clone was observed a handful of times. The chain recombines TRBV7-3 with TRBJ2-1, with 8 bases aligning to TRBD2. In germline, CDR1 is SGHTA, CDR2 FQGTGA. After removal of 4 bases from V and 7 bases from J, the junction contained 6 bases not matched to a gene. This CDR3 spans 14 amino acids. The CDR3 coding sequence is TGTGCCAGCAGCTCGGGGGGGAGCGGAAATGAGCAGTTCTTC. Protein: CASSSGGSGNEQFF.

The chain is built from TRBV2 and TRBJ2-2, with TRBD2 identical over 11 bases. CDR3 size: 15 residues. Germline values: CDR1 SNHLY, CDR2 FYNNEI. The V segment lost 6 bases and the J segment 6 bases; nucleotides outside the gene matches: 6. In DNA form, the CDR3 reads TGTGCCAGCAGAGGCCTAGCGGGGGGATCCGGGGAGCTGTTTTTT. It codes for CASRGLAGGSGELFF.

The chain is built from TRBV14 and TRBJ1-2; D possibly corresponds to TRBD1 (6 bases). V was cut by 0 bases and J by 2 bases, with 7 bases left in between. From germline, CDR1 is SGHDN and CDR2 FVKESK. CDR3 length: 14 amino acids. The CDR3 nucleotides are TGTGCCAGCAGCCAAGACAGGGGAAACTATGGCTACACCTTC. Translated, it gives CASSQDRGNYGYTF. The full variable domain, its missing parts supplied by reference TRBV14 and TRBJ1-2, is EAGVTQFPSHSVIEKGQTVTLRCDPISGHDNLYWYRRVMGKEIKFLLHFVKESKQDESGMPNNRFLAERTGGTYSTLKVQPAELEDSGVYFCASSQDRGNYGYTFGSGTRLTVV.

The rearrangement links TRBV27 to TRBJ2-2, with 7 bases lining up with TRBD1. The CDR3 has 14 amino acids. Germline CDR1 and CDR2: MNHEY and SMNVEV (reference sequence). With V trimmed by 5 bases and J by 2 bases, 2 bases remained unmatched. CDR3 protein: CASSRQGNTGELFF. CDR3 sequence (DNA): TGTGCCAGCAGTCGACAGGGAAACACCGGGGAGCTGTTTTTT.

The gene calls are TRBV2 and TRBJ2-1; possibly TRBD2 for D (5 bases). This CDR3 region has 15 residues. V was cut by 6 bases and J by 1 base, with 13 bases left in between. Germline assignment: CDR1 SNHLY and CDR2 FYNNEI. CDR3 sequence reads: CASRSLSGSYNEQFF. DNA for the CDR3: TGTGCCAGCAGGAGTCTCTCGGGGTCCTACAATGAGCAGTTCTTC.

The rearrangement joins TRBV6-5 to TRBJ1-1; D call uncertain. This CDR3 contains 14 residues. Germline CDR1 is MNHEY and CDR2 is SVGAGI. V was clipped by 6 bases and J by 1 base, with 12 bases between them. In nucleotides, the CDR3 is TGTGCCAGCAGAACGACGGGAGGGAACACTGAAGCTTTCTTT. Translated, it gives CASRTTGGNTEAFF.

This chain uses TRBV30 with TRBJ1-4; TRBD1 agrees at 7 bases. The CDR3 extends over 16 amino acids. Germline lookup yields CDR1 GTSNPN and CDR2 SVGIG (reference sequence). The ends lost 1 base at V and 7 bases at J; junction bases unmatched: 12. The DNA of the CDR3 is TGTGCCTGGAGTGCAACTTACAGGGGATTTTTTGAAAAACTGTTTTTT. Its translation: CAWSATYRGFFEKLFF.